This T cell receptor (beta chain) was captured by sequencing in a study of CD8+ T cells in alopecia areata. Study information: The study gave treated patients oral tofacitinib at 5 to 10 mg twice daily. The drug, tofacitinib, lasted 6 to 18 months, followed by 6 months off drug.

RNA extraction and reverse transcription yielded cDNA as sequencing template. Clones were sequenced by immunoSEQ multiplex PCR, and TCRdb holds only the in-frame ones, with some missing. The sample records 150,000 or so clones, roughly 62% being singletons. Study-level points and caveats: Across lesional scalp, and particularly alopecia totalis/universalis, clonality surpassed that of normal scalp.

The CDR3 consists of 11 residues. The germline V gene has CDR1 DFQATT and CDR2 SNEGSKA (reference sequence). V was pared by 2 bases and J by 11 bases, with 10 bases between. Turning to this clone: Its specificity is not known.

The sequencing here drew on CD4+ T cells sorted from blood, taken at week 0. V gene TRBV20-1 combines with J gene TRBJ1-5; perhaps TRBD1 as D (5 bases). This TCR was sampled from a human donor with alopecia areata. The CDR3, as DNA: TGCAGTGCTAGAAGCGGGACTGCCCAGCATTTT. Translation: CSARSGTAQHF.